This paragraph reports one TCR beta chain. The junction and the germline gene differ at one end; a read error may be behind it. This specimen belongs to a study of tumor and adjacent non-tumor tissue in lung cancer. The wider study: Stage I to III disease affected roughly 10 men and roughly 5 women aged roughly 31 to 76.

No cell sorting was done before RNA was extracted from the tissue. A modified ARM-PCR protocol with three rounds of nested PCR amplified TCRbeta. TCRdb re-called the multiplex PCR reads through MiXCR, storing one row per CDR3 protein. The sample lists 120,000 to 150,000 distinct CDR3 sequences, 60% to 70% occurring once. The CDR3 contains 14 residues. Germline V gene sequence: CDR1 SQVTM, CDR2 ANQGSEA. The clonotype comes from a man between 60 and 75 years old with small cell lung cancer. Sequencing input: lung tumor tissue. The chain recombines TRBV29-1 with TRBJ1-1; 7 bases align to TRBD1. CDR3 residues: CSVLQGGVNTEAFF. The CDR3 DNA is TGTAGCGTTCTGCAGGGGGGTGTCAACACTGAAGCTTTCTTT.